What follows are 25 T cell receptor beta chains derived from one specimen sequenced in a study of identical twins. TCRdb passed the 5' RACE reads through MiXCR, listing each CDR3 protein once. The sample contains more than 1.5 million distinct CDR3 sequences, about 31% of which appear only once. The specimen was cord blood. Every receptor here comes from a newborn girl in good health.

The V call is TRBV6-1, the J call TRBJ2-2; TRBD1 matches 9 bases. The J segment lost 3 bases and the V segment lost 6 bases, leaving 2 bases of the junction unmatched. Germline CDR1 is MNHNS and CDR2 is SASEGT. The CDR3 runs 14 residues. This CDR3 is CASRRTGDTGELFF. CDR3 DNA: TGTGCCAGCAGGCGGACAGGGGACACCGGGGAGCTGTTTTTT.

This clonotype has more than one count but fewer than ten. The chain joins TRBV20-1 to TRBJ2-3, with D perhaps TRBD1 or TRBD2 (5 bases each). With 1 base removed from V and 4 bases from J, the gap between germline ends came to 18 bases. This CDR3 region has 16 residues. Germline assignment: CDR1 DFQATT and CDR2 SNEGSKA (reference sequence). This CDR3 reads CSARVTRDPRADTQYF. The DNA of the CDR3 is TGCAGTGCTAGAGTCACCCGGGACCCTAGAGCAGATACGCAGTATTTT.

The chain is built from TRBV4-2 and TRBJ1-6, with a weak D call TRBD1 (5 bases). Germline loops: CDR1 LGHNA, CDR2 YNFKEQ. This CDR3 contains 14 residues. The V and J ends lost 0 bases and 5 bases respectively, with 5 bases between them. CDR3 sequence: CASSQEGDNSPLHF. CDR3 coding DNA: TGTGCCAGCAGCCAAGAAGGGGATAATTCACCCCTCCACTTT.

This clonotype showed up just a few times. The J gene is TRBJ2-5, the V gene TRBV13, with D hard to call. The CDR3 spans 13 residues. The ends were cut back, 5 bases at V and 5 bases at J, with 12 bases in the middle. From germline, CDR1 is PRHDT and CDR2 FYEKMQ (reference sequence). The DNA for the CDR3 is TGTGCCAGCAGCCCCTCCTCAAGGGAGACCCAGTACTTC. Amino acids: CASSPSSRETQYF.

This clonotype was detected many times. The chain combines TRBV29-1 with TRBJ2-4, with 9 bases lining up with TRBD1. CDR1 is SQVTM, CDR2 ANQGSEA, per germline. V trimming: 3 bases; J trimming: 9 bases; junction bases outside the gene matches: 0. The CDR3 is made up of 11 amino acids. This chain's CDR3 is CSVEDRGIQYF. For the CDR3, the DNA is TGCAGCGTTGAGGACAGGGGCATTCAGTACTTC.

V is TRBV5-1 and J is TRBJ2-7, with unresolved D. Germline CDR1 reads SGHRS; CDR2 reads YFSETQ. The length of the CDR3 is 15 residues. The germline V and J ends were trimmed by 0 bases and 0 bases, with 10 bases remaining between them. As DNA, the CDR3 is TGCGCCAGCAGCTTGGCCATGGGCCTCTCCTACGAGCAGTACTTC. Translation gives CASSLAMGLSYEQYF.

V is TRBV5-1 and J is TRBJ2-3, with 15 bases aligning to TRBD2. This CDR3 is built from 17 residues. The V and J ends lost 2 bases and 3 bases, in that order; junction bases with no gene match: 4. CDR1 and CDR2 (germline): SGHRS, YFSETQ. In nucleotides, the CDR3 is TGCGCCAGCAGCTTCGGACTAGCGGGAGGGAGGACAGATACGCAGTATTTT. Translating it yields CASSFGLAGGRTDTQYF.

Points on this clonotype: A read error may explain this, as a much larger clone is one base away. This chain connects TRBV10-3 to TRBJ2-1, with 12 bases matching TRBD2. The germline V gene encodes CDR1 ENHRY and CDR2 SYGVKD. The CDR3 totals 16 residues. The trim removed 4 bases at V and 0 bases at J, leaving 1 base unmatched. CDR3 region: CAISGTSGNSYNEQFF. Here the CDR3 DNA reads TGTGCCATCAGTGGGACTAGCGGGAACTCCTACAATGAGCAGTTCTTC.

This clonotype appeared many times. The chain combines TRBV7-9 with TRBJ2-7; no definite D call. The germline V gene has CDR1 SEHNR and CDR2 FQNEAQ (reference sequence). This CDR3 spans 15 amino acids. Trimming stripped 1 base from V and 4 bases from J, with 14 bases between. CDR3 in amino acids: CASSLGGPIAYEQYF. The CDR3 DNA sequence: TGTGCCAGCAGCTTAGGTGGGCCGATAGCTTACGAGCAGTACTTC.

The chain links TRBV5-1 to TRBJ2-3, with 7 bases lining up with TRBD2. The CDR3 is made up of 15 amino acids. Germline CDR1 reads SGHRS; CDR2 reads YFSETQ. V was pared by 1 base and J by 4 bases, with 6 bases of the junction left unmatched. CDR3 sequence (DNA): TGCGCCAGCAGCTTGCGCCAGGCGGGGGCAGATACGCAGTATTTT. It translates to CASSLRQAGADTQYF.

With respect to this clonotype: At one of its ends the junction is not consistent with the germline gene, which may arise from a read error. The chain recombines TRBV25-1 with TRBJ2-1; D may be TRBD1 (7 bases). The CDR3 runs 16 residues. The germline CDR1 and CDR2 sequences are MGHDK and SYGVNS. The CDR3 sequence: CASSKRRDRAYNEQLF. The CDR3 nucleotides read TGTGCCAGCAGCAAAAGGCGGGACAGAGCGTACAATGAGCAGTTATTC.

The chain links TRBV29-1 to TRBJ1-2; 8 nucleotides line up with TRBD1. V lost 6 bases to trimming and J lost 4 bases; unmatched junction nucleotides: 10. Germline CDR1 reads SQVTM; CDR2 reads ANQGSEA. This CDR3 region has 14 residues. Written as DNA, the CDR3 is TGCAGCGTCGAGGACAGGGCCGGCCGCTATGGCTACACCTTC. Amino acid sequence: CSVEDRAGRYGYTF.

CDR3 protein: CASSLGVGEYGYTF. CDR3 in DNA: TGTGCCAGCAGCTTAGGCGTAGGGGAGTATGGCTACACCTTC. The chain combines TRBV7-6 with TRBJ1-2, with D maybe TRBD1 (5 bases). Germline V gene lookup returns CDR1 SGHVS and CDR2 FNYEAQ. V was clipped by 1 base and J by 5 bases, with 11 bases between them. CDR3 length: 14 residues.

The V and J genes are TRBV20-1 and TRBJ2-4; tentative D call: TRBD1 (6 bases). The germline CDR1 and CDR2 sequences are DFQATT and SNEGSKA (reference sequence). V lost 3 bases and J 11 bases, leaving 23 bases between the germline ends. The CDR3 consists of 15 residues. The CDR3 region has the DNA TGCAGTGCTAGGACCCAGGGGATTACCAAAAGCGTTCAGTACTTC. It translates to CSARTQGITKSVQYF.

This rearrangement joins TRBV2 to TRBJ2-7; D is tentatively TRBD1 or TRBD2 (5 bases each). CDR1 and CDR2 (germline): SNHLY, FYNNEI. This CDR3 has 15 amino acids. The V end was cut by 2 bases, the J end by 2 bases, with 13 bases between. The CDR3 DNA follows: TGTGCCAGCAGTGAAAGGTGGGGGAACCCCTACGAGCAGTACTTC. Its translation is CASSERWGNPYEQYF.

The chain recombines TRBV12-5 with TRBJ1-1; D is undetermined. Trimming took 1 base from V and 0 from J, leaving 6 bases between them. The length of the CDR3 is 14 residues. CDR1 and CDR2 (germline): LGHNT, FRNRAP. CDR3 residues: CASGLDELNTEAFF. For the CDR3, the DNA is TGTGCTAGTGGTTTGGACGAGCTGAACACTGAAGCTTTCTTT.

This chain uses TRBV7-8 with TRBJ1-5; D may be TRBD1 (5 bases). Trimming removed 5 bases at V and 6 bases at J, with 20 bases between. CDR3 length equals 16 residues. The V gene's germline CDR1 is SGHVS and CDR2 FQNEAQ. As DNA, the CDR3 is TGTGCCAGCAGCCAGAATTGGGCACCTGGGGGTCAGCCCCAGCATTTT. The encoded protein is CASSQNWAPGGQPQHF.

This clonotype came up many times. The chain couples TRBV12-3 or TRBV12-4 to TRBJ2-3; TRBD1 agrees at 7 bases. The CDR3 covers 13 residues. The V and J ends lost 3 bases and 6 bases, in that order; junction bases with no gene match: 3. CDR3 nucleotide sequence: TGTGCCAGCAGTTTTGGGACAGTTGATACGCAGTATTTT. Encoded protein: CASSFGTVDTQYF.

This clonotype was picked up a small number of times. The chain links TRBV2 to TRBJ1-2; D might be TRBD1 (6 bases). This CDR3 spans 15 amino acids. Trimming took off 7 bases at V and 0 bases at J, with 15 bases between the two ends. Germline loops: CDR1 SNHLY, CDR2 FYNNEI. The CDR3 sequence is CASTGRDIANYGYTF. CDR3 nucleotide sequence: TGTGCCAGCACGGGCAGGGACATAGCTAACTATGGCTACACCTTC.

This clonotype was counted a few times. The chain links TRBV12-3 or TRBV12-4 to TRBJ2-5, with 9 bases lining up with TRBD2. The end of the DNA fits TRBJ2-7 better, so the J call may be wrong. The CDR3 runs 15 residues. For the CDR3, the DNA is TGTGCCAGCAGCTCCCGGACTTTAGCGGGAGACGAGCAGTACTTC. Its translation is CASSSRTLAGDEQYF.

The chain couples TRBV24-1 to TRBJ2-5, with 8 bases aligning to TRBD1. Near its end, the DNA agrees better with TRBJ2-1, so the J call may be wrong. The CDR3 length is 16 residues. The germline gives CDR1 KGHDR, CDR2 SFDVKD. The CDR3: CATSDLGTGGQETQFF. In nucleotides, the CDR3 is TGTGCCACCAGTGATTTGGGGACAGGAGGTCAAGAGACCCAGTTCTTC.

This clonotype was found a few times. V usage is TRBV6-2 or TRBV6-3 and J usage is TRBJ2-1; 11 bases match TRBD2. The last part of the DNA fits TRBJ2-7 better; the J call may be wrong. CDR3 length: 15 residues. Germline assignment: CDR1 MNHEY and CDR2 SVGEGT. Written as DNA, the CDR3 is TGTGCCAGCAGTTATAGCGGGGGGGCCTACAATGAGCAGTACTTC. It codes for CASSYSGGAYNEQYF.

The chain couples TRBV27 to TRBJ2-3, with 7 nucleotides matching TRBD1. The germline V gene encodes CDR1 MNHEY and CDR2 SMNVEV (reference sequence). The trim removed 3 bases at V and 2 bases at J, leaving 11 bases unmatched. The CDR3 runs 17 residues. CDR3 coding DNA: TGTGCCAGCAGTTTTAGGGGCAGGGGGAGCGTCACAGATACGCAGTATTTT. Amino acids: CASSFRGRGSVTDTQYF.

This chain connects TRBV4-1 to TRBJ1-5; D unresolved. CDR1 MGHRA and CDR2 YSYEKL come from the germline V gene. Trimming shortened V by 1 base and J by 1 base, and 5 bases separated the two germline ends. The CDR3 length is 14 residues. The CDR3 sequence is CASSQATSNQPQHF. The CDR3 nucleotides are TGCGCCAGCAGCCAAGCCACCAGCAATCAGCCCCAGCATTTT.

V usage is TRBV7-9 and J usage is TRBJ2-7; 7 bases fit TRBD2. From germline, CDR1 is SEHNR and CDR2 FQNEAQ (reference sequence). Unmatched junction bases numbered 10, after V lost 5 bases and J lost 3 bases. CDR3 length: 15 amino acids. The CDR3 is CASSPLGLDHYEQYF. DNA of the CDR3: TGTGCCAGCAGCCCTTTAGGACTAGATCACTACGAGCAGTACTTC.